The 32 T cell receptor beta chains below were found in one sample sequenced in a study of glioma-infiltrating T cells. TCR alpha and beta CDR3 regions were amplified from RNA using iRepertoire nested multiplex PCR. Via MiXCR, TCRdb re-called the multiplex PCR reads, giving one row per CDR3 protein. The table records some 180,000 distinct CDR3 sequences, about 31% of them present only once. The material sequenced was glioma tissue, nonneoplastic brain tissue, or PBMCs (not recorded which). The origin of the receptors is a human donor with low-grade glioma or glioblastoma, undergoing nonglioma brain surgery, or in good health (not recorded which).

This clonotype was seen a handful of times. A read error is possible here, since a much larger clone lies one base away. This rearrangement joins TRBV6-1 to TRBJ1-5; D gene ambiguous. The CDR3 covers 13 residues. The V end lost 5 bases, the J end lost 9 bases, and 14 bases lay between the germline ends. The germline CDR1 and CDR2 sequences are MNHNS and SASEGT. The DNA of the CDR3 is TGTGCCAGCAGTCGGACTGTAGGCGGGCCCCAGCATTTT. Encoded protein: CASSRTVGGPQHF.

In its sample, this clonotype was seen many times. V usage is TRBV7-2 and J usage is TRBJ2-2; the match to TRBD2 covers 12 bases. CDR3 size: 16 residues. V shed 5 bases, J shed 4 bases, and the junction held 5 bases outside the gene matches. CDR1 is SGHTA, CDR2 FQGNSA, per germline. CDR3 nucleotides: TGTGCCAGCAGCCGATCTAGCGGGAGGGCCACCGGGGAGCTGTTTTTT. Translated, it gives CASSRSSGRATGELFF.

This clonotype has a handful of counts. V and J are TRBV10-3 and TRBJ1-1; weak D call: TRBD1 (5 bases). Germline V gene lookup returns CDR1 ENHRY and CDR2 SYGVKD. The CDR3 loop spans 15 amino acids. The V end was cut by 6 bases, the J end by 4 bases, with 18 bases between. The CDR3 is CAIRETGDSATEAFF. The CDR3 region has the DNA TGTGCCATCAGAGAAACCGGGGACTCGGCCACTGAAGCTTTCTTT.

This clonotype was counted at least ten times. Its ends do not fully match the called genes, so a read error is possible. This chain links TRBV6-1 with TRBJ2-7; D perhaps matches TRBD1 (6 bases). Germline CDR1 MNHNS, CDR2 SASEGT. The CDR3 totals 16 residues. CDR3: CARSAPLGRGEYEQYF. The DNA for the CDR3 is TGTGCCCGCAGTGCCCCTCTCGGCAGGGGAGAATACGAGCAGTACTTC.

CDR3 nucleotide sequence: TGCAGCGTTCGGTTGACAGGGGGAGCCAAAAACATTCAGTACTTC. Its protein product is CSVRLTGGAKNIQYF. The gene calls are TRBV29-1 and TRBJ2-4; 9 positions agree with TRBD1. The CDR3 runs to 15 residues. Germline CDR1 is SQVTM and CDR2 is ANQGSEA. V shed 5 bases, J shed 0 bases, and the junction held 5 bases outside the gene matches.

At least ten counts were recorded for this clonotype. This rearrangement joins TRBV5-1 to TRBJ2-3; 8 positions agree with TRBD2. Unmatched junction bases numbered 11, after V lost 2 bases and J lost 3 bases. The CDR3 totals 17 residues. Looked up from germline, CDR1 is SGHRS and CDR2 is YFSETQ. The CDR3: CASSLLAAHPPTDTQYF. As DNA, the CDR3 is TGCGCCAGCAGCTTACTAGCGGCGCATCCCCCTACAGATACGCAGTATTTT.

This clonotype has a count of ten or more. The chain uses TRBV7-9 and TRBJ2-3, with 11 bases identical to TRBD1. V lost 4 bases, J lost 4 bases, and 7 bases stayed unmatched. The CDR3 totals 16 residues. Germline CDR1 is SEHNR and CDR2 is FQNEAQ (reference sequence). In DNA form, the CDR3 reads TGTGCCAGCAGCTCAAGGACAGGGGGCTACCCAGATACGCAGTATTTT. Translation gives CASSSRTGGYPDTQYF.

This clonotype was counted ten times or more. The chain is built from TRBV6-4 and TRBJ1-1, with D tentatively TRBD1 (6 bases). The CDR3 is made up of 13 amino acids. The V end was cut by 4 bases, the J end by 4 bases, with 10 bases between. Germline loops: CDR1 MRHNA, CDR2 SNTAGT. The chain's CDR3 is CASSGGGGTEAFF. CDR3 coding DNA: TGTGCCAGCAGTGGAGGGGGGGGCACTGAAGCTTTCTTT.

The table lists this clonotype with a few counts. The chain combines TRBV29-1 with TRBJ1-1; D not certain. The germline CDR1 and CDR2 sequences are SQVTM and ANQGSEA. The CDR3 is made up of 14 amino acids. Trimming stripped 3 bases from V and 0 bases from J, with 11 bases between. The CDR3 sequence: CSVEGVSMNTEAFF. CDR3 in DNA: TGCAGCGTTGAGGGCGTCTCCATGAACACTGAAGCTTTCTTT.

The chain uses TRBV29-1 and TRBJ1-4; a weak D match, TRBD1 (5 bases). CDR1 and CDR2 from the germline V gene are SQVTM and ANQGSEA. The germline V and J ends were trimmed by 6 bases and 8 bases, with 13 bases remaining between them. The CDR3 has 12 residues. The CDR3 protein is CSVGGGGEKLFF. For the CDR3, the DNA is TGCAGCGTGGGGGGGGGAGGAGAAAAACTGTTTTTT.

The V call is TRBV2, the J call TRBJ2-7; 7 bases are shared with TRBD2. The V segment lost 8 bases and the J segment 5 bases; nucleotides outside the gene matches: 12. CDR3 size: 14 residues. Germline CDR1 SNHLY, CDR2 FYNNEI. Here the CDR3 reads CASGKLGGVHEQYF. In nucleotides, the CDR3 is TGTGCCAGCGGGAAACTGGGGGGGGTCCACGAGCAGTACTTC.

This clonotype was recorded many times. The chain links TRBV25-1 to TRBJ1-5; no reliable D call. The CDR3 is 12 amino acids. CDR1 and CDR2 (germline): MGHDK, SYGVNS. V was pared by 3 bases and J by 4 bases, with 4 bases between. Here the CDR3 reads CASSDGNQPQHF. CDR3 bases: TGTGCCAGCAGTGACGGAAATCAGCCCCAGCATTTT.

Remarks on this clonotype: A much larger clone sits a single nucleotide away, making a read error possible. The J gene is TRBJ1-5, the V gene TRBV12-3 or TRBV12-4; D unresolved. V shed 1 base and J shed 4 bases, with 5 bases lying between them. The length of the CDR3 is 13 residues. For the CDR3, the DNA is TGTGCCAGCAGTTTAGAGTGGAATCAGCCCCAGCATTTT. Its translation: CASSLEWNQPQHF.

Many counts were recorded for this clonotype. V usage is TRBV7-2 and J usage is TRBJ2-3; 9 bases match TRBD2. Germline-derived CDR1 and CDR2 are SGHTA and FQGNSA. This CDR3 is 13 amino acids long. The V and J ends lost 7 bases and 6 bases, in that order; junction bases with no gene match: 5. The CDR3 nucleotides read TGTGCCAGCACCGCCCTAGCGGGGGATACGCAGTATTTT. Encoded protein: CASTALAGDTQYF.

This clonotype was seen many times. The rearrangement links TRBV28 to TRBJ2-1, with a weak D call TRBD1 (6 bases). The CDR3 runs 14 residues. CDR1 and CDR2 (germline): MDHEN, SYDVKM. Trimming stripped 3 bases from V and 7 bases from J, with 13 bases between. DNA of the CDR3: TGTGCCAGCAGTTTCCAGGGGAGAAGGAATGAGCAGTTCTTC. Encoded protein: CASSFQGRRNEQFF.

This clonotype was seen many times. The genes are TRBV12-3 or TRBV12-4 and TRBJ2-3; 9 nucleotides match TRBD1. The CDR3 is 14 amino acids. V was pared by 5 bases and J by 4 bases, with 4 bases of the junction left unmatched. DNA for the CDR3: TGTGCCAGCAGTGCGCGACAGGGGGCAGATACGCAGTATTTT. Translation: CASSARQGADTQYF.

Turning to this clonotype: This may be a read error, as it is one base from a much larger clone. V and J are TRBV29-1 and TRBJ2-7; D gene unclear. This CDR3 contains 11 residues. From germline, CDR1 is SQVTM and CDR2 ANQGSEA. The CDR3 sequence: CSVRTLYEQCF. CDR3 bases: TGCAGCGTTAGGACCCTCTACGAGCAGTGCTTC.

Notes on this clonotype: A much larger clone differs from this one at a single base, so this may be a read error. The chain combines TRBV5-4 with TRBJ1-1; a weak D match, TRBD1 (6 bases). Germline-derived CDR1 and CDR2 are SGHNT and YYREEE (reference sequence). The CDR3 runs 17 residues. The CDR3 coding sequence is TGTGCCAGCAGCTTGTCGGGACAACTCAAGGGGAACAATGAAGCTTTCTTT. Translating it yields CASSLSGQLKGNNEAFF.

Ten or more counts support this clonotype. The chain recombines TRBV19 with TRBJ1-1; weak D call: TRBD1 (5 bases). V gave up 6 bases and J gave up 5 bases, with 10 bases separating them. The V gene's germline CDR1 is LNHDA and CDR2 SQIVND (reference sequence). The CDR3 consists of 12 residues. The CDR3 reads CASSRRETEAFF. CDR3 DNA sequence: TGTGCCAGTAGCCGCAGGGAGACTGAAGCTTTCTTT.

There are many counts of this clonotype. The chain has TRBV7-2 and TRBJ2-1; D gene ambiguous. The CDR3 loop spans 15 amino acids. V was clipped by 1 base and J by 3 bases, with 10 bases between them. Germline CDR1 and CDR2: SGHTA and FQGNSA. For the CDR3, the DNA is TGTGCCAGCAGCTTAGATACGGGTCACTACAATGAGCAGTTCTTC. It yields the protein CASSLDTGHYNEQFF. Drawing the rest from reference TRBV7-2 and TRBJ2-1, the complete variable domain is GAGVSQSPSNKVTEKGKDVELRCDPISGHTALYWYRQSLGQGLEFLIYFQGNSAPDKSGLPSDRFSAERTGGSVSTLTIQRTQQEDSAVYLCASSLDTGHYNEQFFGPGTRLTVL.

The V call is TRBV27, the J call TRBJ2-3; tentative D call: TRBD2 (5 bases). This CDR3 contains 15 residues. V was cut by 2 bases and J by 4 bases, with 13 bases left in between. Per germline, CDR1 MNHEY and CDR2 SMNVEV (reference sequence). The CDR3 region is CASSLLSGNADTQYF. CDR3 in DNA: TGTGCCAGCAGTTTACTATCGGGGAACGCAGATACGCAGTATTTT.

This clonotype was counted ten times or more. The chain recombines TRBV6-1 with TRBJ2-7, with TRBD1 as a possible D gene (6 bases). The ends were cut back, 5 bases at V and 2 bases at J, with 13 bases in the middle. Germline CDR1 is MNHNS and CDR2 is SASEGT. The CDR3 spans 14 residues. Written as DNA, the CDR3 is TGTGCCAGCAGTAGGGGGAGTGGGGCCTACGAGCAGTACTTC. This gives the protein CASSRGSGAYEQYF.

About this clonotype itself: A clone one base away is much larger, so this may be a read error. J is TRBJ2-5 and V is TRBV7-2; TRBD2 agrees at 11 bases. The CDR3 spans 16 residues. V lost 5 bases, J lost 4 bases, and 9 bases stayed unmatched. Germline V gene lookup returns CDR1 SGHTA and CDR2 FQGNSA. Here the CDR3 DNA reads TGTGCCAGCAGCCGATTACTAGCGGGAGTAGGAGAGACCCAGTACTTC. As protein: CASSRLLAGVGETQYF.

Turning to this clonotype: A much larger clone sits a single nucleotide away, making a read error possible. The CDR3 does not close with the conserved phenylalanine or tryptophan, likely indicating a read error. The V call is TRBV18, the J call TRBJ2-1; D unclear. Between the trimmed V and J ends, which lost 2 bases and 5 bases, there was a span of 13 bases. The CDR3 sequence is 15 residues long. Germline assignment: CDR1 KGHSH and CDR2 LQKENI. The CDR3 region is CASSPSQHSNNEQFL. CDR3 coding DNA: TGTGCCAGCTCACCATCCCAGCACTCGAACAATGAGCAGTTCTTA.

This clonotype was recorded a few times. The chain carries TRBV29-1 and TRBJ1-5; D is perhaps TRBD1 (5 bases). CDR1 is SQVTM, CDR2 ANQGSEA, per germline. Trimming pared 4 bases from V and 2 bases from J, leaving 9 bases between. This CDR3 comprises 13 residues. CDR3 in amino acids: CSVGGSRNQPQHF. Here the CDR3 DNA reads TGCAGCGTTGGGGGCAGCCGCAATCAGCCCCAGCATTTT.

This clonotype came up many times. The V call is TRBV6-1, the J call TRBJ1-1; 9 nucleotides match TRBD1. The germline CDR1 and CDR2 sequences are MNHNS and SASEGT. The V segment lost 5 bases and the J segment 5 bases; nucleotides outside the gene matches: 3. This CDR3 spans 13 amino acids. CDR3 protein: CASSLTGGTEAFF. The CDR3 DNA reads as TGTGCCAGCAGTTTGACAGGGGGGACTGAAGCTTTCTTT.

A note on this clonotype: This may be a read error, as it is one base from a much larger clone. The CDR3 DNA reads TGTGCCAGCACCTTAACTAGCGGGGGTAATAATGAGCAGTTCTTC. It encodes CASTLTSGGNNEQFF. V is TRBV6-5 and J is TRBJ2-1; 11 bases line up with TRBD2. Germline V gene lookup returns CDR1 MNHEY and CDR2 SVGAGI. This CDR3 has 15 residues. The J segment lost 7 bases and the V segment lost 7 bases, leaving 9 bases of the junction unmatched.

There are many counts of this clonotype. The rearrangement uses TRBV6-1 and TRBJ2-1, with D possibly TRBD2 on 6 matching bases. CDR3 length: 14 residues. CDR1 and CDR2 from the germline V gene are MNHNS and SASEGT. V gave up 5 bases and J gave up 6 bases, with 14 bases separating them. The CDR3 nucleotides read TGTGCCAGCAGTTCAGCGGGTCCTCCCAATGAGCAGTTCTTC. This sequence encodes CASSSAGPPNEQFF.

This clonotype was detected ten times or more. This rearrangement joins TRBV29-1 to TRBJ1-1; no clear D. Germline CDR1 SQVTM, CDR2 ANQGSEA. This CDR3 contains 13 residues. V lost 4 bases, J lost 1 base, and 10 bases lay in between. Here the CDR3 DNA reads TGCAGCGTTGGCCAGCAGGCGAACACTGAAGCTTTCTTT. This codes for CSVGQQANTEAFF.

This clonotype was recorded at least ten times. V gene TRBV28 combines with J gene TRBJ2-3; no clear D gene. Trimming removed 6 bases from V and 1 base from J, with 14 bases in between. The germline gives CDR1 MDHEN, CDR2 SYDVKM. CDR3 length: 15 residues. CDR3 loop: CASSDIRAGTDTQYF. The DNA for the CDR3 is TGTGCCAGCAGCGACATCCGGGCGGGCACAGATACGCAGTATTTT.

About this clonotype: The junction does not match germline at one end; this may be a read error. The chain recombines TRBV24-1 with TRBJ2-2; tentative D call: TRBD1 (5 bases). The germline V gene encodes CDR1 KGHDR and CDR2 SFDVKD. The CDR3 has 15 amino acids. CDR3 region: CDTPLGQGNTGELFF. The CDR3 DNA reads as TGTGACACCCCGTTGGGGCAGGGTAACACCGGGGAGCTGTTTTTT.

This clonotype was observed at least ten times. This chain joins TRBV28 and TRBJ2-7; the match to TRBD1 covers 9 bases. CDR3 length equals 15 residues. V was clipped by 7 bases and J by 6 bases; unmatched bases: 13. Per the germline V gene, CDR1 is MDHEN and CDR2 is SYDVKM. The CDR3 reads CASTRGGTGSGEQYF. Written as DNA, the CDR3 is TGTGCCAGCACCCGAGGTGGGACAGGGTCCGGCGAGCAGTACTTC.